The subject of this entry is one T cell receptor (beta chain). Clones were read by immunoSEQ multiplex PCR, and TCRdb kept only the in-frame ones, dropping some. Of about 360,000 clones listed, roughly 90% are singletons. The data are from a study of blood T cell repertoires in COVID-19. The CDR3 runs to 14 residues. Trimming cost V 1 base and J 8 bases, with 14 bases left between them. CDR1 is SEHNR, CDR2 FQNEAQ, per germline (reference sequence). The specimen was peripheral blood. The chain combines TRBV7-9 with TRBJ1-2; D unresolved. This TCR was recovered from a woman aged 60 to 75 with COVID-19, enrolled during active disease. CDR3 region: CASSLEMIAGGYTF. CDR3 coding DNA: TGTGCCAGCAGCTTAGAAATGATCGCGGGGGGCTACACCTTC.